The clone carrying this TCR beta chain was picked up one time. What it binds is not known. The data originate from a study of shared clonotypes between healthy human individuals. Findings and limits, study-wide: Having only a few donors restricted how much genetic and exposure-history diversity was captured. The study sampled only blood, and tissue repertoires likely differ.

In germline, CDR1 is MDHEN, CDR2 SYDVKM. With 5 bases clipped from V and 2 bases from J, the junction kept 6 bases outside the gene matches. This CDR3 spans 14 amino acids. Under the authors' procedure: Junction-only immunoSEQ data arrived without quality scores, meaning filtering differed. Assay used: immunoSEQ multiplex PCR; TCRdb lists only in-frame clones, some missing. For V, J and clone size, that table is used; D and trimming come from the DNA. This sample carries 550,000 to 750,000 clones, about 90% of them seen once, and the ten largest clones take more than 20%. Terminally differentiated effector memory CD45RA+ cells were excluded from the naive CD8 cells, which were CD45RO-negative and positively selected for CCR7. Those who donated, Caucasian adults without exception, all lived in Nashville, Tennessee.

This TCR came from a man aged 25 to 45 in good health. Sequencing used naive CD8+ T cells sorted from blood. The chain combines TRBV28 with TRBJ2-7; TRBD2 matches at 7 bases. Here the CDR3 reads CASSPPRGAYEQYF. The CDR3, as DNA: TGTGCCAGCAGTCCCCCCCGGGGGGCCTACGAGCAGTACTTC.